The next 18 T cell receptor beta chains were all read from a single sample in a study of T cell responses to AZD1222 COVID-19 vaccine. TCRdb's copy holds only in-frame clones and misses some; the assay was immunoSEQ multiplex PCR. This sample has 95,000 to 150,000 clones, with about nine tenths found just once. Sequenced here: peripheral blood, sampled 28 days after the second AZD1222 dose. All receptors derive from an adult who received the AZD1222 COVID-19 vaccine.

This chain connects TRBV4-1 to TRBJ1-4; possible D gene TRBD1, 5 bases. CDR3 length: 17 residues. Per the germline V gene, CDR1 is MGHRA and CDR2 is YSYEKL. The V and J ends lost 1 base and 0 bases respectively, with 12 bases between them. For the CDR3, the DNA is TGCGCCAGCAGCCAAGCCCCCCGGGGCACAACTAATGAAAAACTGTTTTTT. Its translation is CASSQAPRGTTNEKLFF.

The chain couples TRBV2 to TRBJ1-1, with TRBD1 as a possible D gene (5 bases). Between the trimmed V and J ends, which lost 5 bases and 4 bases, there was a span of 17 bases. Germline-derived CDR1 and CDR2 are SNHLY and FYNNEI. The CDR3 spans 15 residues. The CDR3 protein is CASSYQTGSFTEAFF. The CDR3, as DNA: TGTGCCAGCAGTTATCAAACAGGTAGTTTCACTGAAGCTTTCTTT.

As for this clone: A read error may produce the germline difference seen at one junction end. The chain couples TRBV7-9 to TRBJ2-2; D is possibly TRBD1 (5 bases). The CDR3 sequence is 15 residues long. Germline V gene lookup returns CDR1 SEHNR and CDR2 FQNEAQ (reference sequence). The CDR3 DNA is TGTGCCAGCGGCTTAGGACAAGGCCCTGAAAGAAGTCTGTTTTTT. Residues: CASGLGQGPERSLFF.

The CDR3 loop reads CASSVDWAYSPLHF. The DNA for the CDR3 is TGTGCCAGCAGCGTAGACTGGGCTTATTCACCCCTCCACTTT. The gene calls are TRBV9 and TRBJ1-6; D is unclear. Trimming took 0 bases from V and 8 from J, leaving 9 bases between them. This CDR3 contains 14 residues. Germline V CDR1 and CDR2: SGDLS, YYNGEE.

The V gene is TRBV28, the J gene TRBJ1-2, with a weak D call TRBD1 (6 bases). The CDR3 covers 16 residues. The germline gives CDR1 MDHEN, CDR2 SYDVKM. V lost 5 bases, J lost 5 bases, and 21 bases lay in between. CDR3 DNA: TGTGCCAGCAGTCCACAACAGGGTACTCTCGGATATGGCTACACCTTC. It encodes CASSPQQGTLGYGYTF.

Written as DNA, the CDR3 is TGTGCCAGCAGCTGGGGTAATAGCAATCAGCCCCAGCATTTT. It yields the protein CASSWGNSNQPQHF. The rearrangement joins TRBV5-5 to TRBJ1-5; no firm D call. The germline V gene has CDR1 SGHKS and CDR2 YYEKEE (reference sequence). V was clipped by 3 bases and J by 0 bases, with 7 bases between them. The CDR3 covers 14 residues.

V gene TRBV2 combines with J gene TRBJ1-3, with TRBD1 as a possible D gene (5 bases). The CDR3 has 16 amino acids. The germline V and J ends were trimmed by 1 base and 4 bases, with 14 bases remaining between them. Germline lookup yields CDR1 SNHLY and CDR2 FYNNEI. CDR3 in amino acids: CASSEEGFQGGNTIYF. CDR3 DNA sequence: TGTGCCAGCAGTGAAGAGGGGTTTCAGGGCGGAAACACCATATATTTT.

This clone appeared a few times. The chain employs TRBV11-3 and TRBJ1-6; D not certain. The CDR3 covers 14 residues. Deletions cut 2 bases from V and 4 bases from J, with 6 bases between. Germline V gene sequence: CDR1 SGHNT, CDR2 YENEEA. CDR3 nucleotide sequence: TGTGCCAGCAGCTTAAAGGGTTATAATTCACCCCTCCACTTT. Protein: CASSLKGYNSPLHF.

The rearrangement links TRBV7-2 to TRBJ2-7; 8 bases are a match to TRBD1. The CDR3 is 12 residues long. Germline V gives CDR1 SGHTA, CDR2 FQGNSA. The junction had 4 bases not matched to a gene; V was cut back by 5 bases and J by 7 bases. In nucleotides, the CDR3 is TGTGCCAGCAGCGCCCGGGACAGGGAGCAGTACTTC. Its protein is CASSARDREQYF.

A remark on this clone: The junction does not match germline at one end; this may be a read error. This chain links TRBV5-1 with TRBJ2-2; the D gene is possibly TRBD2 (5 bases). Germline-derived CDR1 and CDR2 are SGHRS and YFSETQ. The CDR3 length is 16 residues. DNA for the CDR3: TGCGCCAGCAGCTTGGCCGCTAGCTTTAACATCGGGGAGCTGTTTTTT. This gives the protein CASSLAASFNIGELFF. The complete variable domain, with remaining parts taken from reference TRBV5-1 and TRBJ2-2, reads KAGVTQTPRYLIKTRGQQVTLSCSPISGHRSVSWYQQTPGQGLQFLFEYFSETQRNKGNFPGRFSGRQFSNSRSEMNVSTLELGDSALYLCASSLAASFNIGELFFGEGSRLTVL.

This clone was observed a single time. The V call is TRBV5-1, the J call TRBJ1-4; D perhaps matches TRBD1 (5 bases). Looked up from germline, CDR1 is SGHRS and CDR2 is YFSETQ. There are 15 residues in the CDR3. V gave up 0 bases and J gave up 5 bases, with 11 bases separating them. Written as DNA, the CDR3 is TGCGCCAGCAGCTTGGGGACAAGAAAAAATGAAAAACTGTTTTTT. Translating gives CASSLGTRKNEKLFF.

This chain connects TRBV11-2 to TRBJ1-2; 8 positions match TRBD1. CDR1 is SGHAT and CDR2 is FQNNGV in the germline V gene. Trimming cost V 5 bases and J 8 bases; bases outside gene matches: 10. The CDR3 runs to 14 residues. CDR3 coding DNA: TGTGCCAGCAGCCCGACCACGACAGGGGACGGCTACACCTTC. Protein product: CASSPTTTGDGYTF.

The count of this clone is one. The gene calls are TRBV5-1 and TRBJ2-3; possibly TRBD2 for D (5 bases). V was clipped by 3 bases and J by 0 bases, with 8 bases between them. CDR3 size: 14 residues. Germline CDR1 and CDR2: SGHRS and YFSETQ. CDR3 amino acids: CASSWGDSTDTQYF. CDR3 coding DNA: TGCGCCAGCAGCTGGGGAGACAGCACAGATACGCAGTATTTT.

The V call is TRBV6-5, the J call TRBJ2-5, with TRBD2 identical over 8 bases. V trimming: 6 bases; J trimming: 5 bases; junction bases outside the gene matches: 2. Germline V gene lookup returns CDR1 MNHEY and CDR2 SVGAGI. There are 12 residues in the CDR3. The CDR3 DNA reads TGTGCCAGCAGGGTAGCGGGGGAGACCCAGTACTTC. Amino acids: CASRVAGETQYF.

The chain has TRBV28 and TRBJ1-6; TRBD1 is a possible D gene (5 bases). The CDR3 is 17 amino acids. V lost 7 bases and J lost 1, with 17 bases in between. Germline loops: CDR1 MDHEN, CDR2 SYDVKM. The CDR3 DNA reads TGTGCCAGCAAAGGGGCGGTCCTTAAGTCCTATAATTCACCCCTCCACTTT. This gives the protein CASKGAVLKSYNSPLHF.

The chain combines TRBV18 with TRBJ2-1; 9 bases align to TRBD2. The CDR3 has 19 amino acids. The V gene's germline CDR1 is KGHSH and CDR2 LQKENI. Trimming took 0 bases from V and 4 from J; bases not matched to a gene: 13. DNA for the CDR3: TGTGCCAGCTCACCACCGTCCGGGCGGGGGGGCTTATTTTACAATGAGCAGTTCTTC. Its translation is CASSPPSGRGGLFYNEQFF. The whole variable domain, remainder taken from reference TRBV18 and TRBJ2-1, is NAGVMQNPRHLVRRRGQEARLRCSPMKGHSHVYWYRQLPEEGLKFMVYLQKENIIDESGMPKERFSAEFPKEGPSILRIQQVVRGDSAAYFCASSPPSGRGGLFYNEQFFGPGTRLTVL.

V gene TRBV9 combines with J gene TRBJ2-6; 13 bases fit TRBD2. The CDR3 totals 20 residues. Germline V CDR1 and CDR2: SGDLS, YYNGEE. V was clipped by 4 bases and J by 2 bases; unmatched bases: 12. CDR3 sequence: CASSTRTSGSLYPGANVLTF. The CDR3 coding sequence is TGTGCCAGCAGCACTCGGACTAGCGGGAGTCTCTACCCTGGGGCCAACGTCCTGACTTTC.

The rearrangement uses TRBV7-9 and TRBJ1-1, with D perhaps TRBD1 (5 bases). The V gene's germline CDR1 is SEHNR and CDR2 FQNEAQ (reference sequence). The CDR3 runs 12 residues. V was pared by 5 bases and J by 7 bases, with 11 bases between. CDR3 coding DNA: TGTGCCAGCAGCAACGCGGGGGTTGAAGCTTTCTTT. This sequence encodes CASSNAGVEAFF.